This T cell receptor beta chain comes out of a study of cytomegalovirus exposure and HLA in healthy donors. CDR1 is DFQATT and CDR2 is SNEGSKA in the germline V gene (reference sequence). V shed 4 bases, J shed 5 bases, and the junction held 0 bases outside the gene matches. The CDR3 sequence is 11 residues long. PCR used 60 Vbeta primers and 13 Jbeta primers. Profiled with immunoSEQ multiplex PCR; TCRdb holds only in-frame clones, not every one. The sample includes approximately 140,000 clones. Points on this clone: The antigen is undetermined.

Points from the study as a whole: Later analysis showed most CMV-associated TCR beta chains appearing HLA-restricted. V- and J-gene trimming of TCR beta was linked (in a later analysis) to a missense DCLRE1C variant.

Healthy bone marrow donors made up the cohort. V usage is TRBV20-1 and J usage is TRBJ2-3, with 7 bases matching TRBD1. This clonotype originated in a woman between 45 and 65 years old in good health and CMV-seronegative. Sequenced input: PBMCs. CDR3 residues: CSATGGDTQYF. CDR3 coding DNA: TGCAGTGCTACAGGGGGAGATACGCAGTATTTT.